One T cell receptor (beta chain) is described in this entry. Naive CD8 cells lacked CD45RO, underwent positive selection for CCR7 and left out terminally differentiated effector memory CD45RA+ cells. This entry is derived from a study of shared clonotypes between healthy human individuals. Looking at the study overall: CD4 naive and CD4 memory each took three plates per donor, while CD8 naive took two and CD8 memory one.

Some clones are missing from TCRdb's copy, which holds only in-frame ones; the method was immunoSEQ multiplex PCR. The sample contains around 600,000 clones, roughly 95% of which appear only once. V lost 5 bases to trimming and J lost 8 bases, with 12 bases between them. Germline lookup yields CDR1 SGHNT and CDR2 YENEEA. CDR3 length: 12 residues. The chain combines TRBV11-3 with TRBJ1-1; D is possibly TRBD1 (5 bases). The receptor was derived from a woman aged 25 to 39 in good health. The specimen was naive CD8+ T cells sorted from blood. CDR3 region: CASSLSGGEAFF. The CDR3 nucleotides read TGTGCCAGCAGCCTTTCCGGGGGAGAAGCTTTCTTT.